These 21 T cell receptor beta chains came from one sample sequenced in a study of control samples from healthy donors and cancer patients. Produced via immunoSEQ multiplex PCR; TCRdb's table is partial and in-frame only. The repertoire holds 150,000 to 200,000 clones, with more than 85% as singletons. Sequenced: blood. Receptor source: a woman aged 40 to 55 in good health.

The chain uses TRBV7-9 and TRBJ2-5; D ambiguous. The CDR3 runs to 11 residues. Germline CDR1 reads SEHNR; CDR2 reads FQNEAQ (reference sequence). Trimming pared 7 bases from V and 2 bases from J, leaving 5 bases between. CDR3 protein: CASTRQETQYF. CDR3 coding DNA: TGTGCCAGCACCAGACAAGAGACCCAGTACTTC.

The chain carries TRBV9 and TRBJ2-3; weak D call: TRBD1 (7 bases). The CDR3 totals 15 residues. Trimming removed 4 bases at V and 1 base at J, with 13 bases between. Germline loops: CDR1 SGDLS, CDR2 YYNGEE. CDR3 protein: CASSRGGTGTDTQYF. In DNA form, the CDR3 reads TGTGCCAGCAGCAGAGGGGGGACAGGCACAGATACGCAGTATTTT.

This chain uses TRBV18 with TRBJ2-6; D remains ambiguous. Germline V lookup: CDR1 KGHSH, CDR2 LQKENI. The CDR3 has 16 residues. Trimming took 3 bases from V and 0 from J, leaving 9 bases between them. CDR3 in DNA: TGTGCCAGCTCACCCGGCAGGATCTCTGGGGCCAACGTCCTGACTTTC. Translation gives CASSPGRISGANVLTF.

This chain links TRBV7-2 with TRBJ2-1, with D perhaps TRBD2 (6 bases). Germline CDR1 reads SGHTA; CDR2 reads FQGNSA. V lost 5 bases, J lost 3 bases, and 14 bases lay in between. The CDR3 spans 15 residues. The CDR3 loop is CASSAHGTVYNEQFF. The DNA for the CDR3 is TGTGCCAGCAGCGCTCACGGGACTGTCTACAATGAGCAGTTCTTC.

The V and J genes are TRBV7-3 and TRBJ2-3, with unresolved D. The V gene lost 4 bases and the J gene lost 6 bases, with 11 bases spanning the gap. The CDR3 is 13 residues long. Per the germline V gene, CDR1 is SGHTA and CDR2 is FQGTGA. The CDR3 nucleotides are TGTGCCAGCAGCTCCCAGAGCGCTGATACGCAGTATTTT. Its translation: CASSSQSADTQYF.

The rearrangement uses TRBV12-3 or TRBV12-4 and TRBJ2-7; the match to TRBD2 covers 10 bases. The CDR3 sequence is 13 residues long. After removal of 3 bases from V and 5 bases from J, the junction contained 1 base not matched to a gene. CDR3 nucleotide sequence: TGTGCCAGCAGTTTCCTAGCGGGGGACGAGCAGTACTTC. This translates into CASSFLAGDEQYF.

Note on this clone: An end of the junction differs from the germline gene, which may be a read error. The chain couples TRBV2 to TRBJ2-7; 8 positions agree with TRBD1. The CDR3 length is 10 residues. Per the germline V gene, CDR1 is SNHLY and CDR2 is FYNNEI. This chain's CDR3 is CASSGLDRGF. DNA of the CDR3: TGTGCCAGCAGCGGCCTTGACAGGGGATTC.

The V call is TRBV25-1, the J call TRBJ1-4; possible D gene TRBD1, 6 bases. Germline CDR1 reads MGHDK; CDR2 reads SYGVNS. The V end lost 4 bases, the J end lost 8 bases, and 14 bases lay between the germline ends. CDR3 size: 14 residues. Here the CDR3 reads CASSAMGHIEKLFF. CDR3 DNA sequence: TGTGCCAGCAGTGCCATGGGACACATAGAAAAACTGTTTTTT. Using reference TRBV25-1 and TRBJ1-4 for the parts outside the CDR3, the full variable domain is EADIYQTPRYLVIGTGKKITLECSQTMGHDKMYWYQQDPGMELHLIHYSYGVNSTEKGDLSSESTVSRIRTEHFPLTLESARPSHTSQYLCASSAMGHIEKLFFGSGTQLSVL.

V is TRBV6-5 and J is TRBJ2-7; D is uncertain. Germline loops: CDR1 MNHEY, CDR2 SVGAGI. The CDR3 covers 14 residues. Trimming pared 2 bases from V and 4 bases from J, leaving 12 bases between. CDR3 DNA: TGTGCCAGCAGTTACGGGCCTAAGGTTTACGAGCAGTACTTC. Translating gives CASSYGPKVYEQYF.

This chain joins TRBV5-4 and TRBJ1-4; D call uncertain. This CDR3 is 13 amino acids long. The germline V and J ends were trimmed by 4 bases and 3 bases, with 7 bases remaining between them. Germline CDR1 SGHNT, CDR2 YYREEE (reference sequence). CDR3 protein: CASSVPPNEKLFF. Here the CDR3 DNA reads TGTGCCAGCAGCGTCCCTCCTAATGAAAAACTGTTTTTT.

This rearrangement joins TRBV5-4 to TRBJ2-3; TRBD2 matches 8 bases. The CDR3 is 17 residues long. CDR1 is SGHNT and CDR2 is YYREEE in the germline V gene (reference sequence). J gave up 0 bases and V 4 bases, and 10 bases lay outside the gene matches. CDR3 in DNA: TGTGCCAGCAGCCGGGGGGGCGGGGGATCTAGCACAGATACGCAGTATTTT. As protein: CASSRGGGGSSTDTQYF.

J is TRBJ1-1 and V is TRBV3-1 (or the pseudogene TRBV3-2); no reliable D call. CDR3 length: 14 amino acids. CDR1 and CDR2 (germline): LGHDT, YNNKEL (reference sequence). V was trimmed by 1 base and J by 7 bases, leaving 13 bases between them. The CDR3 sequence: CASSQGRLVDEAFF. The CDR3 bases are TGTGCCAGCAGCCAAGGTAGGCTCGTCGATGAAGCTTTCTTT.

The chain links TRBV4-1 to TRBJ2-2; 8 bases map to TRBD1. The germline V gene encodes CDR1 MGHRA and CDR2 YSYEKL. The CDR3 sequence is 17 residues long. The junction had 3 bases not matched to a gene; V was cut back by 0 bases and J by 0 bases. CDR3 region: CASSQDPDRANTGELFF. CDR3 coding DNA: TGCGCCAGCAGCCAAGATCCGGACAGGGCGAACACCGGGGAGCTGTTTTTT.

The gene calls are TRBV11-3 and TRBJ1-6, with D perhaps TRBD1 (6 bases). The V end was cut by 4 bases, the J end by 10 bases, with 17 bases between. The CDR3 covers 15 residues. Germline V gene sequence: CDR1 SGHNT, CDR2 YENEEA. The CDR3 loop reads CASSSGPLGGSPLHF. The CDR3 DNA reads TGTGCCAGCAGCTCAGGACCTCTAGGGGGGTCACCCCTCCACTTT.

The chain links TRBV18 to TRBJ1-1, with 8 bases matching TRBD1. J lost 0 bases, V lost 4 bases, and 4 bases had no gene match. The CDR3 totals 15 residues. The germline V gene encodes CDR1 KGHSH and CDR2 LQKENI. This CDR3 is CASSLRTGMNTEAFF. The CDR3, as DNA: TGTGCCAGCTCACTCAGGACAGGGATGAACACTGAAGCTTTCTTT.

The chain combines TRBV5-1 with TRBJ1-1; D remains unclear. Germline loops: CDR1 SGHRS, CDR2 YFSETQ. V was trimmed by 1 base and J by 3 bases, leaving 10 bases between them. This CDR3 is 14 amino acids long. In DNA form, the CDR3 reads TGCGCCAGCAGCTTGAAGGGAACGGACACTGAAGCTTTCTTT. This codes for CASSLKGTDTEAFF.

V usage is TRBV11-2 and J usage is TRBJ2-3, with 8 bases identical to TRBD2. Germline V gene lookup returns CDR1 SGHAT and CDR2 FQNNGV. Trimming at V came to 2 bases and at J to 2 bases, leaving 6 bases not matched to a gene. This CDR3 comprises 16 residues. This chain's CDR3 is CASSLNFGGATDTQYF. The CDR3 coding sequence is TGTGCCAGCAGCTTAAATTTCGGGGGGGCCACAGATACGCAGTATTTT. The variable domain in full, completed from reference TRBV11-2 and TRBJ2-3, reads EAGVAQSPRYKIIEKRQSVAFWCNPISGHATLYWYQQILGQGPKLLIQFQNNGVVDDSQLPKDRFSAERLKGVDSTLKIQPAKLEDSAVYLCASSLNFGGATDTQYFGPGTRLTVL.

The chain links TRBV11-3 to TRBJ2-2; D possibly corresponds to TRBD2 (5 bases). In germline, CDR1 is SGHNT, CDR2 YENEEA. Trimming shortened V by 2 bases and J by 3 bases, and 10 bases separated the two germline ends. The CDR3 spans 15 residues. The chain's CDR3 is CASSLSSGYTGELFF. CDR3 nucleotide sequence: TGTGCCAGCAGCTTATCATCGGGGTACACCGGGGAGCTGTTTTTT.

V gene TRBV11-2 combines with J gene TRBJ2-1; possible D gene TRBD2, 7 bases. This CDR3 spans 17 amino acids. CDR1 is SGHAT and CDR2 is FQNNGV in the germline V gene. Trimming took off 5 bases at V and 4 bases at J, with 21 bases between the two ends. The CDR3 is CASSPRRGGGQYNEQFF. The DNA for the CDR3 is TGTGCCAGCAGCCCCCGGAGAGGCGGGGGCCAGTACAATGAGCAGTTCTTC.

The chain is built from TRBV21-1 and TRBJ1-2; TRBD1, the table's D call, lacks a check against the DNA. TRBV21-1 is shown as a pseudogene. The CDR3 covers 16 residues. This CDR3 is CASSKVVRDRNYGYTF. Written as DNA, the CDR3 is TGTGCCAGCAGCAAAGTAGTTCGGGACAGGAACTATGGCTACACCTTC.

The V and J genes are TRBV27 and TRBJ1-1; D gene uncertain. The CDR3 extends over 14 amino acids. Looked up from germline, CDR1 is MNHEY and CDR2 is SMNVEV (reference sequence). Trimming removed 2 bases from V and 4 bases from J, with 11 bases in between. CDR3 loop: CASSLRGLGTEAFF. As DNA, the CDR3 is TGTGCCAGCAGTTTAAGAGGGTTGGGCACTGAAGCTTTCTTT.